This TCR beta chain was found in a study of CD8 T cells in Susac syndrome. It was with random hexamers that about 0.45 to 1 ug RNA was reverse transcribed. TCRdb fed the immunoSEQ multiplex PCR reads into MiXCR, producing one record per CDR3 protein. The sample yields 400,000 or so distinct CDR3 sequences, about 85% seen once. What was sequenced was CD8+ T cells from PBMCs. The clonotype comes from a human donor with multiple sclerosis.

For the CDR3, the DNA is TGTGCCACCAGCATACAGGGGTCCGACAATGAGCAGTTCTTC. This translates into CATSIQGSDNEQFF. The V gene is TRBV15, the J gene TRBJ2-1; TRBD1 aligns across 7 bases. J was trimmed by 5 bases and V by 4 bases; bases with no gene match: 5. CDR1 and CDR2 (germline): LNHNV, YYDKDF (reference sequence). This CDR3 comprises 14 residues.